This is a list of T cell receptor beta chains from one sample in a study of memory CD4+ T cells and cytomegalovirus serostatus. This table comes from immunoSEQ multiplex PCR, and its TCRdb copy is limited to in-frame clones, with some not included. The sample holds 30,000 to 45,000 clones, around 80% seen once. Specimen: memory CD4+ T cells from blood. Source of these receptors: an adult in good health and CMV-seropositive. Each CDR3 is given with its conserved first and last residue. D genes are given only for firm matches. Clone size is shown for a subset of rows, as once, few, many or a class of expanded clone.

j_gene,abundance,v_gene,d_gene,CDR3aa,CDR3nt
TRBJ2-1,-,TRBV9,TRBD1,CASSVGQGSYNEQFF,TGTGCCAGCAGCGTAGGACAGGGGTCCTACAATGAGCAGTTCTTC
TRBJ2-4,-,TRBV2,-,CASSQADIQYF,TGTGCCAGCAGCCAAGCAGACATTCAGTACTTC
TRBJ2-5,once,TRBV25-1,-,CASSEYLGGRQETQYF,TGTGCCAGCAGTGAATATTTAGGGGGAAGGCAAGAGACCCAGTACTTC
TRBJ1-2,-,TRBV15,-,CATSREKAGPYGYTF,TGTGCCACCAGCAGAGAGAAGGCAGGACCCTATGGCTACACCTTC
TRBJ2-5,-,TRBV4-2,-,CASSHFPQSPYQETQYF,TGTGCCAGCAGCCATTTCCCCCAAAGTCCCTACCAAGAGACCCAGTACTTC
TRBJ2-7,-,TRBV5-6,-,CASSLDSAYEQYF,TGTGCCAGCAGCTTGGACAGCGCCTACGAGCAGTACTTC
TRBJ2-1,-,TRBV9,-,CASSPREDYYNEQFF,TGTGCCAGCAGCCCCCGGGAAGACTACTACAATGAGCAGTTCTTC
TRBJ2-1,-,TRBV7-9,-,CASSVSAGANNEQFF,TGTGCCAGCAGCGTATCGGCGGGGGCCAACAATGAGCAGTTCTTC
TRBJ2-7,once,TRBV7-9,-,CASSGGTYEQYF,TGTGCCAGCAGCGGGGGTACCTACGAGCAGTACTTC
TRBJ1-6,few,TRBV19,-,CASSRGIDSPLHF,TGTGCCAGTAGCAGGGGTATTGATTCACCCCTCCACTTT
TRBJ2-1,-,TRBV5-6,TRBD2,CASSALAGAGNEQFF,TGTGCCAGCAGCGCACTAGCGGGAGCAGGAAATGAGCAGTTCTTC
TRBJ1-1,-,TRBV2,-,CASRSDRDTEAFF,TGTGCCAGCAGGTCCGACCGAGACACTGAAGCTTTCTTT
TRBJ2-7,-,TRBV11-3,-,CASSAGGSTYEQYF,TGTGCCAGCAGCGCTGGCGGGTCCACCTACGAGCAGTACTTC
TRBJ1-3,-,TRBV2,-,CARGTSTDGNTIYF,TGTGCCAGGGGGACCTCAACCGACGGAAACACCATATATTTT
TRBJ1-1,-,TRBV4-3,-,CASSQLTENTEAFF,TGCGCCAGCAGCCAGCTAACAGAGAACACTGAAGCTTTCTTT
TRBJ2-7,-,TRBV27,TRBD1,CASSMGQGRSHEQYF,TGTGCCAGCAGTATGGGACAGGGACGGAGCCACGAGCAGTACTTC
TRBJ2-3,-,TRBV7-9,-,CASSQSDTQYF,TGTGCCAGCAGTCAAAGCGATACGCAGTATTTT
TRBJ2-2,-,TRBV4-3,-,CASSQESVYTGELFF,TGCGCCAGCAGCCAAGAGAGTGTCTACACCGGGGAGCTGTTTTTT
TRBJ1-5,-,TRBV19,-,CASSIDRDQPQHF,TGTGCCAGTAGTATAGATAGAGATCAGCCCCAGCATTTT
TRBJ2-2,-,TRBV9,-,CASSVVAGQGAGELFF,TGTGCCAGCAGCGTAGTCGCAGGCCAGGGAGCCGGGGAGCTGTTTTTT
TRBJ1-1,-,TRBV10-3,-,CAISESWGTEAFF,TGTGCCATCAGTGAGTCCTGGGGCACTGAAGCTTTCTTT
TRBJ2-7,-,TRBV6-5,-,CASSLRDTREEQYF,TGTGCCAGCAGCCTCCGGGACACCCGGGAGGAGCAGTACTTC
TRBJ2-7,-,TRBV7-2,-,CASKETDTYYF,TGTGCCAGCAAAGAGACTGATACTTATTACTTC
TRBJ1-4,-,TRBV19,-,CASSMNRVDEKLFF,TGTGCCAGTAGTATGAACAGGGTGGACGAAAAACTGTTTTTT
TRBJ2-1,-,TRBV9,-,CASSGDALATEQFF,TGTGCCAGCAGCGGAGATGCCCTAGCAACGGAGCAGTTCTTC
TRBJ2-7,-,TRBV7-3,-,CASSPGSGALHEQYF,TGTGCCAGCAGCCCCGGGTCAGGGGCGCTTCACGAGCAGTACTTC
TRBJ1-2,-,TRBV6-1,TRBD1,CASRRGQNANYGYTF,TGTGCCAGCAGGCGGGGACAGAATGCTAACTATGGCTACACCTTC
TRBJ2-5,-,TRBV9,-,CASSATQETQYF,TGTGCCAGCAGCGCCACCCAAGAGACCCAGTACTTC
TRBJ1-1,-,TRBV6-1,TRBD1,CASSGQGASTEAFF,TGTGCCAGCAGTGGGCAGGGGGCGAGTACTGAAGCTTTCTTT
TRBJ1-4,-,TRBV9,-,CASSVLGGDEKLFF,TGTGCCAGCAGCGTATTAGGGGGTGATGAAAAACTGTTTTTT
TRBJ2-7,-,TRBV7-9,TRBD1,CASSATGGQGALRQYF,TGTGCCAGCAGCGCGACGGGGGGACAGGGGGCGCTCCGGCAGTACTTC